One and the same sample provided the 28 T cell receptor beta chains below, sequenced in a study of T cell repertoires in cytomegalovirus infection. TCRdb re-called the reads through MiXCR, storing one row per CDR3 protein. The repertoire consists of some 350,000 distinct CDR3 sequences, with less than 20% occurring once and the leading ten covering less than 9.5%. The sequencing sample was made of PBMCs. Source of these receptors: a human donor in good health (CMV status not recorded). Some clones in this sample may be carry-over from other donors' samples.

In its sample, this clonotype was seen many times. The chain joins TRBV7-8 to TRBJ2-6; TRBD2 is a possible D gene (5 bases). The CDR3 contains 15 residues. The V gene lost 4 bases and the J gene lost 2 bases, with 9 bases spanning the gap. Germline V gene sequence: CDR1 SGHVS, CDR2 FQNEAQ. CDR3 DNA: TGTGCCAGCAGCTCGGAGAGGGCTGGGGCCAACGTCCTGACTTTC. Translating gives CASSSERAGANVLTF.

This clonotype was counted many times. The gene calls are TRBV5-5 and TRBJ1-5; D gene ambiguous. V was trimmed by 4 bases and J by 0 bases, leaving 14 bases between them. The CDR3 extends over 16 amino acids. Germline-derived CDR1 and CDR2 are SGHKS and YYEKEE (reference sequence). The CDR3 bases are TGTGCCAGCAGCCCCTGGGGAGGATATAGCAATCAGCCCCAGCATTTT. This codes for CASSPWGGYSNQPQHF. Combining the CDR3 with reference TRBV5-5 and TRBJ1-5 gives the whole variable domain DAGVTQSPTHLIKTRGQQVTLRCSPISGHKSVSWYQQVLGQGPQFIFQYYEKEERGRGNFPDRFSARQFPNYSSELNVNALLLGDSALYLCASSPWGGYSNQPQHFGDGTRLSIL.

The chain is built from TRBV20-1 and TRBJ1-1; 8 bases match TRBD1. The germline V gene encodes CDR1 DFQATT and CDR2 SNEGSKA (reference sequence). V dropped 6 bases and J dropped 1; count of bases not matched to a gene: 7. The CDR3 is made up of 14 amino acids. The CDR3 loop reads CSATGGTGNTEAFF. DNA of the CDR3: TGCAGTGCCACGGGGGGGACAGGGAACACTGAAGCTTTCTTT.

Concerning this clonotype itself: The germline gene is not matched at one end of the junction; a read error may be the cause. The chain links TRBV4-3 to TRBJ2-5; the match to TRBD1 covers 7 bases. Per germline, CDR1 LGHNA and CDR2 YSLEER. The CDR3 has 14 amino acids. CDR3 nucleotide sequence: TGCGCCAGCAGCCAAGAGGTCGGGACAGCCACTCAGCTCTTC. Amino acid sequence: CASSQEVGTATQLF.

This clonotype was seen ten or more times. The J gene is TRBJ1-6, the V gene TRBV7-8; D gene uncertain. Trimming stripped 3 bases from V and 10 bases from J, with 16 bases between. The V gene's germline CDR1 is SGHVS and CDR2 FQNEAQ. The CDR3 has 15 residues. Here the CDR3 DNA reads TGTGCCAGCAGCTTTCTTTTGGTCAATCAATCACCCCTCCACTTT. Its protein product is CASSFLLVNQSPLHF.

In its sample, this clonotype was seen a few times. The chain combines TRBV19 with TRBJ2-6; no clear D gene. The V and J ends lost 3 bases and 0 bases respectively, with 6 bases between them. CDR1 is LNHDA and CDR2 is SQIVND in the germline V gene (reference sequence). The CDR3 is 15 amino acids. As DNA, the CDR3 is TGTGCCAGTAGTATCCCAAACTCTGGGGCCAACGTCCTGACTTTC. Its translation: CASSIPNSGANVLTF.

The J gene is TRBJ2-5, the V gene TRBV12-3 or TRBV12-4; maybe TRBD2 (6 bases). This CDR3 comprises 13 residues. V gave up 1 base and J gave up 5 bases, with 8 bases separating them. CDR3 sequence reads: CASSLEAGETQYF. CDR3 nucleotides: TGTGCCAGCAGTTTAGAAGCGGGCGAGACCCAGTACTTC.

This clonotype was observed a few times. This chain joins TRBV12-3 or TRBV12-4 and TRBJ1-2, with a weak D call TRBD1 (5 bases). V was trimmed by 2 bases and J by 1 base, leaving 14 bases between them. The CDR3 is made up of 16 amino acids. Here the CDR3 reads CASSLPPGRGNYGYTF. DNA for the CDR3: TGTGCCAGCAGTTTACCGCCGGGTAGGGGTAACTATGGCTACACCTTC.

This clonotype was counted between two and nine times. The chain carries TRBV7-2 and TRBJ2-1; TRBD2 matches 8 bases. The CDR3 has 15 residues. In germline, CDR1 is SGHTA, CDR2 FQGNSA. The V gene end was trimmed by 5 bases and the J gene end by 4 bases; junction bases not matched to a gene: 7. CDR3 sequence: CASSPRGGRYNEQFF. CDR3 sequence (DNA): TGTGCCAGCAGCCCCCGGGGGGGAAGGTACAATGAGCAGTTCTTC.

Written as DNA, the CDR3 is TGCGCCAGCAGCCCTACCGGGACTAGTGTCGAGCAGTACTTC. Translating it yields CASSPTGTSVEQYF. The chain joins TRBV4-1 to TRBJ2-7; 8 positions agree with TRBD2. CDR1 MGHRA and CDR2 YSYEKL come from the germline V gene. V lost 4 bases and J lost 6; bases outside the gene matches: 8. The CDR3 sequence is 14 residues long.

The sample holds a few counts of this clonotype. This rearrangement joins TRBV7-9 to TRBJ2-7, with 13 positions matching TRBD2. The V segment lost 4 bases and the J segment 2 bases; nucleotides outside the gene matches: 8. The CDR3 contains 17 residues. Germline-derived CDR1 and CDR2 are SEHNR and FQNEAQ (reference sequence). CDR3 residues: CASSSGGLAGTPYEQYF. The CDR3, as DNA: TGTGCCAGCAGCTCCGGGGGACTAGCGGGGACGCCCTACGAGCAGTACTTC.

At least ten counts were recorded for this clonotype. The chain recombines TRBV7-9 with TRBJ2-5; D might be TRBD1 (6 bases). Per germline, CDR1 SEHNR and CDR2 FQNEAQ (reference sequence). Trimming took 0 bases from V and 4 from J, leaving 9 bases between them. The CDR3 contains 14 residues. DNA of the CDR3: TGTGCCAGCAGCTTAGCTAGGGGGAGAGAGACCCAGTACTTC. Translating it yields CASSLARGRETQYF. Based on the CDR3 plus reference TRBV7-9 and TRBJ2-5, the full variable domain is DTGVSQNPRHKITKRGQNVTFRCDPISEHNRLYWYRQTLGQGPEFLTYFQNEAQLEKSRLLSDRFSAERPKGSFSTLEIQRTEQGDSAMYLCASSLARGRETQYFGPGTRLLVL.

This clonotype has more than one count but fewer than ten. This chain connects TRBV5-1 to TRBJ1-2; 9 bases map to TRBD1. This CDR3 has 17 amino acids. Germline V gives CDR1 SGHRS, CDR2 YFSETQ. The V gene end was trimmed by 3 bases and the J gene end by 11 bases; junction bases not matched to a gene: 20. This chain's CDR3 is CASSSKFPGTGYNPYTF. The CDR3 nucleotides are TGCGCCAGCAGCTCCAAATTCCCCGGGACAGGGTACAACCCTTACACCTTC.

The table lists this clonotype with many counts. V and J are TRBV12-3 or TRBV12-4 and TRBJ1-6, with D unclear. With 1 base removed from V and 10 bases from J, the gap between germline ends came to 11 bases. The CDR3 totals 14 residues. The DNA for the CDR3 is TGTGCCAGCAGTTTAGGGACGAGGCAATCACCCCTCCACTTT. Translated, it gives CASSLGTRQSPLHF.

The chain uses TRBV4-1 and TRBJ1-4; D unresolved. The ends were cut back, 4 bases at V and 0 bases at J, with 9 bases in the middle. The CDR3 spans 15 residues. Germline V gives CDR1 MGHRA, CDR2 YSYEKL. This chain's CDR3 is CASSRPFATNEKLFF. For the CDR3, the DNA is TGCGCCAGCAGCCGACCTTTCGCAACTAATGAAAAACTGTTTTTT.

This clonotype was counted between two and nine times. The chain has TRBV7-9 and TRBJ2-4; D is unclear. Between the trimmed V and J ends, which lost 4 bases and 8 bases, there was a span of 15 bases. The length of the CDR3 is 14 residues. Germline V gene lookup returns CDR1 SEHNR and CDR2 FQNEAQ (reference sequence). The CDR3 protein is CASSYTSEDDIQYF. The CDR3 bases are TGTGCCAGCAGCTATACCTCAGAGGACGACATTCAGTACTTC.

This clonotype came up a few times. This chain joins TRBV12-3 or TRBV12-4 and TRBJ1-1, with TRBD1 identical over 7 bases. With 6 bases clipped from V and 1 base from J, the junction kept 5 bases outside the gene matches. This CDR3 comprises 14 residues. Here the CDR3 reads CASRATGSNTEAFF. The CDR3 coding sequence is TGTGCCAGCAGGGCGACAGGGTCGAACACTGAAGCTTTCTTT.

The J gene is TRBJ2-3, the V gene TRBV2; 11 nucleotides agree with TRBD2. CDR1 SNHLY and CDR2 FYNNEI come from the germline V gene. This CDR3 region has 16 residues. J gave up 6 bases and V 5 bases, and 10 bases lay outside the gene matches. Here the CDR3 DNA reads TGTGCCAGCAGTTCTCCCACCGGGACTAGCGGTGATACGCAGTATTTT. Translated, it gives CASSSPTGTSGDTQYF.

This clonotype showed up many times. CDR3 coding DNA: TGTGCCAGCAGCACCCGGACTAGCGGCCAAGAGACCCAGTACTTC. Translating gives CASSTRTSGQETQYF. This sequence joins TRBV4-2 and TRBJ2-5; 10 nucleotides agree with TRBD2. Germline V gives CDR1 LGHNA, CDR2 YNFKEQ. V trimming: 5 bases; J trimming: 1 base; junction bases outside the gene matches: 4. CDR3 length equals 15 residues.

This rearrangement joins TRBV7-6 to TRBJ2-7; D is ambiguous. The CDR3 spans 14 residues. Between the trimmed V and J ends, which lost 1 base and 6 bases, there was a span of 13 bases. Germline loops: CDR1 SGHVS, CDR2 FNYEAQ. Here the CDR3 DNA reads TGTGCCAGCAGCTTAGGTAGTCCGCACCCCGAGCAGTACTTC. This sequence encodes CASSLGSPHPEQYF.

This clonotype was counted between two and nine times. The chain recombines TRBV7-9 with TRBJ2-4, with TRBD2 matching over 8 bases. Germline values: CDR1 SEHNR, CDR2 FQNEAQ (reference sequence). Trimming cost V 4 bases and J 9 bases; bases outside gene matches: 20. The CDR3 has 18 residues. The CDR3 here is CASSSPMRDLSGIGIQYF. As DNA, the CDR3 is TGTGCCAGCAGCTCCCCGATGAGGGACCTTAGCGGGATAGGCATTCAGTACTTC.

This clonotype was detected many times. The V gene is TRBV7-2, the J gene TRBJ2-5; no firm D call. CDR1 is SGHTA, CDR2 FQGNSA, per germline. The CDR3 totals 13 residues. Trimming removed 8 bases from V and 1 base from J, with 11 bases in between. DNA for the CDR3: TGTGCCAGCTCCCCTAGAGTCCAAGAGACCCAGTACTTC. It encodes CASSPRVQETQYF.

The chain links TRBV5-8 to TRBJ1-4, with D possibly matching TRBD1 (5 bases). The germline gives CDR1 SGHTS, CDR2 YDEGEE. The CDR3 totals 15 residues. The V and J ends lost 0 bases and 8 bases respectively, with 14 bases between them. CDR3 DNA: TGTGCCAGCAGCTTGGGGGGCATCGGAGGCGAAAAACTGTTTTTT. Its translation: CASSLGGIGGEKLFF. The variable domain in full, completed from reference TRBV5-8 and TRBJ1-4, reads EAGVTQSPTHLIKTRGQQATLRCSPISGHTSVYWYQQALGLGLQFLLWYDEGEERNRGNFPPRFSGRQFPNYSSELNVNALELEDSALYLCASSLGGIGGEKLFFGSGTQLSVL.

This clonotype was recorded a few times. Written as DNA, the CDR3 is TGCGCCAGCAGTCAACAAACAGGTCTTCAGGGGAGCTATGGCTACACCTTC. Protein product: CASSQQTGLQGSYGYTF. The chain links TRBV5-1 to TRBJ1-2; tentative D call: TRBD1 (6 bases). Germline V lookup: CDR1 SGHRS, CDR2 YFSETQ. The germline V and J ends were trimmed by 5 bases and 4 bases, with 24 bases remaining between them. The CDR3 spans 17 residues. Supplemented by reference TRBV5-1 and TRBJ1-2, the full variable domain reads KAGVTQTPRYLIKTRGQQVTLSCSPISGHRSVSWYQQTPGQGLQFLFEYFSETQRNKGNFPGRFSGRQFSNSRSEMNVSTLELGDSALYLCASSQQTGLQGSYGYTFGSGTRLTVV.

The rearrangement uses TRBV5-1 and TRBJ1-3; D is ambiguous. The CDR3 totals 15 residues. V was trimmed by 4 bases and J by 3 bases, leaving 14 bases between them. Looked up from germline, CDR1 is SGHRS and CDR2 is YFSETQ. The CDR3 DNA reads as TGCGCCAGCAGCCGGATGGGGTTAGTTGGAAACACCATATATTTT. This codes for CASSRMGLVGNTIYF.

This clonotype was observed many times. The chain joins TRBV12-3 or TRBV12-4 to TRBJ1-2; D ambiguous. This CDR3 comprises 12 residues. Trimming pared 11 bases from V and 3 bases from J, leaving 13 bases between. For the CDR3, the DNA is TGTGCCTCCTCCGGGCTAGACTATGGCTACACCTTC. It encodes CASSGLDYGYTF.

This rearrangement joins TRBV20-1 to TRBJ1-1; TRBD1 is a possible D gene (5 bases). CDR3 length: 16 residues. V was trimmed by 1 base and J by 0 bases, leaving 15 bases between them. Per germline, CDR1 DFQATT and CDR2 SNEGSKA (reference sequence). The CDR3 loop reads CSARVPRGSMNTEAFF. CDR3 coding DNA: TGCAGTGCTAGAGTACCTCGGGGGTCAATGAACACTGAAGCTTTCTTT.

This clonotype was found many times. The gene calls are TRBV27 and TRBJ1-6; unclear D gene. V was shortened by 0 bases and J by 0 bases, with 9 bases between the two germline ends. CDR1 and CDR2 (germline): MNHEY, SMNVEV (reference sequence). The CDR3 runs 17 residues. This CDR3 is CASSLSSASSYNSPLHF. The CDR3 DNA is TGTGCCAGCAGTTTATCCTCCGCGAGCTCCTATAATTCACCCCTCCACTTT.